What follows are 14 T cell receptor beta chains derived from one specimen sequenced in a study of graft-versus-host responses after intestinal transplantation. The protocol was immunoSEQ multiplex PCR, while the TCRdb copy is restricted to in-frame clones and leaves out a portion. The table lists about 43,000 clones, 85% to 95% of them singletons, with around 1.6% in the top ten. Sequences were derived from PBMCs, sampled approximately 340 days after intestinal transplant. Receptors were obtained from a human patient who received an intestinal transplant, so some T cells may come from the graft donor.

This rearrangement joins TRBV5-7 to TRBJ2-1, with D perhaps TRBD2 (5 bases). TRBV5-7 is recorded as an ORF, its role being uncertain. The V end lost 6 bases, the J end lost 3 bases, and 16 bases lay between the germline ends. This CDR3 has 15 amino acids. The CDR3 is CASTTRVPSYNEQFF. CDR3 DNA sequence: TGTGCCAGCACCACTAGGGTCCCGAGCTACAATGAGCAGTTCTTC.

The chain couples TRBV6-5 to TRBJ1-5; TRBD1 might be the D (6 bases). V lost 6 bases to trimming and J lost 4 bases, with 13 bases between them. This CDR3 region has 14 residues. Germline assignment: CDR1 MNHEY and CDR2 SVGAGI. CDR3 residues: CASSPGQGNQPQHF. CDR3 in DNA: TGTGCCAGCAGCCCGGGACAAGGGAATCAGCCCCAGCATTTT.

CDR3 in DNA: TGTGCCAGCAGCTTAGGGGACAGCGCCTACGAGCAGTACTTC. This codes for CASSLGDSAYEQYF. V gene TRBV7-2 combines with J gene TRBJ2-7; 7 bases match TRBD1. The trim removed 1 base at V and 2 bases at J, leaving 2 bases unmatched. The CDR3 spans 14 residues. The germline CDR1 and CDR2 sequences are SGHTA and FQGNSA.

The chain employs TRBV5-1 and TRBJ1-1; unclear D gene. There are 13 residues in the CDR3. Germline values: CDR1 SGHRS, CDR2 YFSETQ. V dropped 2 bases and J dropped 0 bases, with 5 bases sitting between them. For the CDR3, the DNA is TGCGCCAGCAGCTTTAAGATGAACACTGAAGCTTTCTTT. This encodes CASSFKMNTEAFF.

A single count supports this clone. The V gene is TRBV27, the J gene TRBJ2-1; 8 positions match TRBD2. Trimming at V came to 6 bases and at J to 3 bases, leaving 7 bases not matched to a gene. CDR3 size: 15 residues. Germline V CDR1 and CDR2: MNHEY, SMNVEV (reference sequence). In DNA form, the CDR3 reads TGTGCCAGCAGACAACGGGGGGGCGTCTACAATGAGCAGTTCTTC. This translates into CASRQRGGVYNEQFF.

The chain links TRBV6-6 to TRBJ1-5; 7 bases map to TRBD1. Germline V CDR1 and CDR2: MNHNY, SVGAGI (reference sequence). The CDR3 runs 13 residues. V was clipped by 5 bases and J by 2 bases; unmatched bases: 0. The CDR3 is CASSDRGNQPQHF. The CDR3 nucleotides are TGTGCCAGCAGTGACAGGGGCAATCAGCCCCAGCATTTT.

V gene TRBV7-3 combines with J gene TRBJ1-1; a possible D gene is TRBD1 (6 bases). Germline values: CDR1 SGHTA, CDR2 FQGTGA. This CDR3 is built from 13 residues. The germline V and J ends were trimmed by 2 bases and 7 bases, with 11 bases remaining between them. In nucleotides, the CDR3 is TGTGCCAGCAGCTTACAGGGGACGGGTGAAGCTTTCTTT. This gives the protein CASSLQGTGEAFF.

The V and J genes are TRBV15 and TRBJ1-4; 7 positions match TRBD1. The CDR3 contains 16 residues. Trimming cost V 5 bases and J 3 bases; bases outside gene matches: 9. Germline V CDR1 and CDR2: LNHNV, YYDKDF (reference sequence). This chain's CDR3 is CATSRIPGGPNEKLFF. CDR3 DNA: TGTGCCACCAGCCGAATCCCAGGGGGGCCTAATGAAAAACTGTTTTTT.

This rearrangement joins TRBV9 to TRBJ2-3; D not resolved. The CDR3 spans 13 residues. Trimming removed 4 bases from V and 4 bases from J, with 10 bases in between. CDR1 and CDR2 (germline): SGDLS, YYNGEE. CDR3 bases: TGTGCCAGCAGCCGGACCAGCCCAGATACGCAGTATTTT. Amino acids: CASSRTSPDTQYF.

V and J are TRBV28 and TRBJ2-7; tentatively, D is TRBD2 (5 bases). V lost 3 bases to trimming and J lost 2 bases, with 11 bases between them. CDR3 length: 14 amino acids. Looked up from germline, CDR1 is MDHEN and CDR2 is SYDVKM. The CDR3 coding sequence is TGTGCCAGCAGTTTTCCAGGACTCCCCTACGAGCAGTACTTC. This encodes CASSFPGLPYEQYF.

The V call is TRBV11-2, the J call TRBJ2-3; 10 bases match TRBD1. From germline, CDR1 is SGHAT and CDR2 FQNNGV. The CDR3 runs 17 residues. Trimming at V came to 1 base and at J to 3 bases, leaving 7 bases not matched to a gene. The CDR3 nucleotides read TGTGCCAGCAGCTTAGCTACGGACAGGGGGAAGACAGATACGCAGTATTTT. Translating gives CASSLATDRGKTDTQYF.

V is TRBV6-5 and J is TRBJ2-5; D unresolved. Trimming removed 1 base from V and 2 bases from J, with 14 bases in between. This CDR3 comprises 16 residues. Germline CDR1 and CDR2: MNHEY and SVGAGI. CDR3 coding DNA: TGTGCCAGCAGTTACTGGCCCCTTCGCGGTCAAGAGACCCAGTACTTC. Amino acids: CASSYWPLRGQETQYF.

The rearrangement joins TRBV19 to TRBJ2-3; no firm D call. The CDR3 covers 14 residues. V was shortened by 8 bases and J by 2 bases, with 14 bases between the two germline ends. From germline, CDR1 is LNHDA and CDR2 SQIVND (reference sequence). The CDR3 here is CASSRLRPTDTQYF. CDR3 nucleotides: TGTGCCAGTTCCCGGCTCCGACCCACAGATACGCAGTATTTT.

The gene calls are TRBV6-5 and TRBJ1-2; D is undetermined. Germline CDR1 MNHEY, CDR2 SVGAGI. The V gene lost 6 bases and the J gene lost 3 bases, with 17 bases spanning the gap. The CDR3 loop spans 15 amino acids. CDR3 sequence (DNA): TGTGCCAGCAGAACTACCATGCGGTATCACTATGGCTACACCTTC. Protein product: CASRTTMRYHYGYTF.